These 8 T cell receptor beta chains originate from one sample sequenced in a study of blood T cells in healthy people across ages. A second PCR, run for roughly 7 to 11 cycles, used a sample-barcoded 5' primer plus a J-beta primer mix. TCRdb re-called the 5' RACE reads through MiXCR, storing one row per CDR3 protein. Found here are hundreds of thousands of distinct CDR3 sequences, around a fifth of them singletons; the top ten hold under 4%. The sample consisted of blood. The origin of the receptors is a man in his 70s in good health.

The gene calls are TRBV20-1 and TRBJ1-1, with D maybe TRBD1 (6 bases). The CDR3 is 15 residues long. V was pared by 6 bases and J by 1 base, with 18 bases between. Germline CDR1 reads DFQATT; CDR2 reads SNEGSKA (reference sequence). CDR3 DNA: TGCAGTGCAACTACCGGGACACCTGAGAACACTGAAGCTTTCTTT. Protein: CSATTGTPENTEAFF.

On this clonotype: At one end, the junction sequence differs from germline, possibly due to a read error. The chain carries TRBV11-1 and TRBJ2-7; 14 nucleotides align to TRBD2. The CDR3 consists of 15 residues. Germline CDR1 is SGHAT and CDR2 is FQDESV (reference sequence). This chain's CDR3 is CAGSWGLAGAYEQYF. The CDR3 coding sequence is TGTGCCGGCAGTTGGGGACTAGCGGGAGCCTACGAGCAGTACTTC.

CDR3 residues: CASSKQGQGALGELFF. The CDR3 DNA is TGTGCCAGCAGTAAACAAGGACAGGGGGCACTCGGGGAGCTGTTTTTT. The chain employs TRBV6-1 and TRBJ2-2, with TRBD1 matching 11 bases. The CDR3 spans 16 residues. The junction had 9 bases not matched to a gene; V was cut back by 5 bases and J by 7 bases. Germline-derived CDR1 and CDR2 are MNHNS and SASEGT.

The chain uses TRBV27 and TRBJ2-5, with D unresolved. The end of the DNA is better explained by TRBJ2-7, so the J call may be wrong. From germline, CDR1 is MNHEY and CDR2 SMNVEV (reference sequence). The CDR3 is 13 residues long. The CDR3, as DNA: TGTGCCAGCAGTTTGTCGCCAGTAACCGAGCAGTACTTC. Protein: CASSLSPVTEQYF.

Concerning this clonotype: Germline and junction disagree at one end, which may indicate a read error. CDR3 DNA sequence: TGTGCCAGCGGCTTAGAGGGACTAGGAGGTAGAGAGACCCAGTACTTC. Translated: CASGLEGLGGRETQYF. V usage is TRBV7-2 and J usage is TRBJ2-5, with TRBD2 matching over 8 bases. Germline assignment: CDR1 SGHTA and CDR2 FQGNSA. CDR3 length equals 16 residues.

The DNA for the CDR3 is TGTGCCAGCAACTTGGGATTGAGCTCCTACGAGCAGTACTTC. It codes for CASNLGLSSYEQYF. The V and J genes are TRBV2 and TRBJ2-5; the D is unclear. With the DNA end fitting TRBJ2-7 better, the J assignment may be wrong. The length of the CDR3 is 14 residues. Germline CDR1 reads SNHLY; CDR2 reads FYNNEI.

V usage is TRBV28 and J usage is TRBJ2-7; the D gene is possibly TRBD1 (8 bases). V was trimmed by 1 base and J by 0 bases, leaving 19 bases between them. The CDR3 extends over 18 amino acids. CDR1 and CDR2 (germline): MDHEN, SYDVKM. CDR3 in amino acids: CASSLSLGGTGNSYEQYF. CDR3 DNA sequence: TGTGCCAGCAGTTTATCGTTGGGGGGGACAGGAAACTCCTACGAGCAGTACTTC.

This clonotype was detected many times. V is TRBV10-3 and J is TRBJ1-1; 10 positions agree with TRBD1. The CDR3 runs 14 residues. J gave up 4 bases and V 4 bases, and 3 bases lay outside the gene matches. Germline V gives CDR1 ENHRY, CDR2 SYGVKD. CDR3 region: CAISGDRGGTEAFF. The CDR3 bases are TGTGCCATCAGTGGGGACAGGGGAGGCACTGAAGCTTTCTTT.